What follows are 28 T cell receptor beta chains derived from one specimen sequenced in a study of cytomegalovirus exposure and HLA in healthy donors. TCRdb keeps only in-frame clones here, not all; method: immunoSEQ multiplex PCR. The data show 260,000 or so clones, 80% to 95% seen once. The sample was PBMCs. These receptor sequences come from a young woman in good health and CMV-seronegative.

The chain links TRBV5-5 to TRBJ1-5; D uncertain. The CDR3 loop spans 15 amino acids. Trimming removed 4 bases at V and 7 bases at J, with 18 bases between. The V gene's germline CDR1 is SGHKS and CDR2 YYEKEE (reference sequence). The CDR3 protein is CASSPIGQDRQPQHF. The CDR3 DNA reads TGTGCCAGCAGCCCAATAGGGCAGGATAGACAGCCCCAGCATTTT.

This chain uses TRBV7-2 with TRBJ2-7; D call uncertain. Germline assignment: CDR1 SGHTA and CDR2 FQGNSA. V dropped 3 bases and J dropped 3 bases, with 3 bases sitting between them. The CDR3 length is 11 residues. CDR3 sequence (DNA): TGTGCCAGCAGCTTGGTCTACGAGCAGTACTTC. Translated, it gives CASSLVYEQYF. The whole variable domain, filled in from reference TRBV7-2 and TRBJ2-7, reads GAGVSQSPSNKVTEKGKDVELRCDPISGHTALYWYRQSLGQGLEFLIYFQGNSAPDKSGLPSDRFSAERTGGSVSTLTIQRTQQEDSAVYLCASSLVYEQYFGPGTRLTVT.

The chain combines TRBV11-2 with TRBJ2-2; D possibly uses TRBD1 or TRBD2 (6 bases each). Germline V gene sequence: CDR1 SGHAT, CDR2 FQNNGV. Trimming left V 2 bases short and J 6 bases short, with 19 bases between. The CDR3 has 17 residues. This CDR3 is CASSLRRGHPAPGELFF. CDR3 bases: TGTGCCAGCAGCTTACGCCGGGGGCACCCGGCTCCCGGGGAGCTGTTTTTT.

The chain recombines TRBV5-1 with TRBJ2-5; no clear D gene. Looked up from germline, CDR1 is SGHRS and CDR2 is YFSETQ. The V and J ends lost 0 bases and 2 bases respectively, with 14 bases between them. CDR3 length: 16 residues. As DNA, the CDR3 is TGCGCCAGCAGCTTGGGGGGTGTGGGTCGTCAAGAGACCCAGTACTTC. It specifies CASSLGGVGRQETQYF.

This clone was observed once. The chain recombines TRBV9 with TRBJ1-4, with D perhaps matching TRBD1 (5 bases). V was cut by 0 bases and J by 6 bases, with 12 bases left in between. The CDR3 loop spans 15 amino acids. Germline CDR1 reads SGDLS; CDR2 reads YYNGEE. This CDR3 reads CASSVAVGRHEKLFF. The CDR3 DNA reads as TGTGCCAGCAGCGTAGCTGTGGGGCGGCATGAAAAACTGTTTTTT.

The chain links TRBV5-1 to TRBJ2-5, with D possibly being TRBD1 (5 bases). Germline lookup yields CDR1 SGHRS and CDR2 YFSETQ. The CDR3 consists of 14 residues. With 0 bases removed from V and 3 bases from J, the gap between germline ends came to 9 bases. CDR3 region: CASSLVPREETQYF. As DNA, the CDR3 is TGCGCCAGCAGCTTGGTACCCAGGGAAGAGACCCAGTACTTC. The entire variable domain, with the rest obtained from reference TRBV5-1 and TRBJ2-5, is as follows: KAGVTQTPRYLIKTRGQQVTLSCSPISGHRSVSWYQQTPGQGLQFLFEYFSETQRNKGNFPGRFSGRQFSNSRSEMNVSTLELGDSALYLCASSLVPREETQYFGPGTRLLVL.

The V gene is TRBV7-6, the J gene TRBJ2-2; weak D call: TRBD2 (5 bases). Germline-derived CDR1 and CDR2 are SGHVS and FNYEAQ. Deletions cut 5 bases from V and 1 base from J, with 5 bases between. CDR3 size: 13 residues. CDR3 sequence (DNA): TGTGCCAGCAGCCGGGGGAACACCGGGGAGCTGTTTTTT. Translation gives CASSRGNTGELFF.

The chain has TRBV2 and TRBJ2-1, with D perhaps matching TRBD1 or TRBD2 (6 bases each). The germline CDR1 and CDR2 sequences are SNHLY and FYNNEI. This CDR3 has 15 residues. The V gene lost 6 bases and the J gene lost 8 bases, with 20 bases spanning the gap. The CDR3 nucleotides are TGTGCCAGCAGAGGGGGGATTGGGGCCAGCTATGAGCAGTTCTTC. Protein sequence: CASRGGIGASYEQFF.

The chain couples TRBV6-1 to TRBJ1-2, with D possibly TRBD1 on 6 matching bases. The CDR3 totals 14 residues. Germline CDR1 is MNHNS and CDR2 is SASEGT. V was pared by 2 bases and J by 3 bases, with 10 bases between. CDR3 nucleotides: TGTGCCAGCAGTGAAAACGACAGGCACTATGGCTACACCTTC. It codes for CASSENDRHYGYTF.

CDR3 nucleotides: TGTGCCAGCAGCTTATTAGCTAGCGGGAGGACCGGGGAGCTGTTTTTT. This encodes CASSLLASGRTGELFF. The rearrangement uses TRBV11-2 and TRBJ2-2; TRBD2 aligns across 11 bases. After removal of 2 bases from V and 5 bases from J, the junction contained 4 bases not matched to a gene. The CDR3 sequence is 16 residues long. The germline CDR1 and CDR2 sequences are SGHAT and FQNNGV.

This clone has only one observation. This chain links TRBV2 with TRBJ2-1; 11 bases match TRBD2. The CDR3 is made up of 15 amino acids. Trimming at V came to 6 bases and at J to 4 bases, leaving 5 bases not matched to a gene. In germline, CDR1 is SNHLY, CDR2 FYNNEI. The CDR3 DNA follows: TGTGCCAGCAGAAGACTAGCGGGAACGTACAATGAGCAGTTCTTC. Translated, it gives CASRRLAGTYNEQFF.

The chain links TRBV5-5 to TRBJ2-2; 11 bases fit TRBD2. Germline CDR1 and CDR2: SGHKS and YYEKEE (reference sequence). The CDR3 is 16 amino acids. The J segment lost 7 bases and the V segment lost 1 base, leaving 6 bases of the junction unmatched. The CDR3 coding sequence is TGTGCCAGCAGCTTGTCAACTAGCGGGAGTATCGGGGAGCTGTTTTTT. Translated, it gives CASSLSTSGSIGELFF.

This clone was seen only once. J is TRBJ2-3 and V is TRBV9; D remains unclear. V lost 0 bases to trimming and J lost 5 bases, with 1 base between them. CDR3 length: 11 amino acids. From germline, CDR1 is SGDLS and CDR2 YYNGEE. CDR3 coding DNA: TGTGCCAGCAGCGTAGAAGATACGCAGTATTTT. Its translation: CASSVEDTQYF.

V is TRBV7-2 and J is TRBJ2-7; D is unclear. The CDR3 has 11 residues. V dropped 5 bases and J dropped 3 bases, with 5 bases sitting between them. Per the germline V gene, CDR1 is SGHTA and CDR2 is FQGNSA. The CDR3 spells CASSPLYEQYF. In nucleotides, the CDR3 is TGTGCCAGCAGCCCCCTCTACGAGCAGTACTTC.

The chain couples TRBV25-1 to TRBJ1-1; D is undetermined. Looked up from germline, CDR1 is MGHDK and CDR2 is SYGVNS. This CDR3 is 11 amino acids long. Trimming pared 8 bases from V and 0 bases from J, leaving 4 bases between. The DNA for the CDR3 is TGTGCCAGCCGACTGAACACTGAAGCTTTCTTT. Translating gives CASRLNTEAFF.

This sequence joins TRBV2 and TRBJ2-7; 11 nucleotides line up with TRBD2. Germline lookup yields CDR1 SNHLY and CDR2 FYNNEI. This CDR3 comprises 15 residues. The V gene end was trimmed by 2 bases and the J gene end by 4 bases; junction bases not matched to a gene: 4. The DNA for the CDR3 is TGTGCCAGCAGTGAAATGACTAGCGGGAAGTACGAGCAGTACTTC. It codes for CASSEMTSGKYEQYF.

The gene calls are TRBV5-6 and TRBJ2-1; either TRBD1 or TRBD2 may fit D (5 bases each). The CDR3 spans 14 residues. V lost 2 bases to trimming and J lost 12 bases, with 18 bases between them. Germline V lookup: CDR1 SGHDT, CDR2 YYEEEE. The CDR3 loop is CASSFGTFRAGQFF. Written as DNA, the CDR3 is TGTGCCAGCAGCTTCGGGACCTTCCGAGCAGGGCAGTTCTTC.

The CDR3 sequence: CACRIGQNPYEQYF. The CDR3 nucleotides are TGTGCCTGCCGAATTGGGCAGAACCCCTACGAGCAGTACTTC. The rearrangement uses TRBV30 and TRBJ2-7; no clear D. The CDR3 extends over 14 amino acids. The V gene lost 6 bases and the J gene lost 2 bases, with 17 bases spanning the gap. Germline lookup yields CDR1 GTSNPN and CDR2 SVGIG (reference sequence).

This rearrangement joins TRBV30 to TRBJ2-7; D remains unclear. Germline V gene sequence: CDR1 GTSNPN, CDR2 SVGIG (reference sequence). The CDR3 loop spans 12 amino acids. Trimming took off 3 bases at V and 6 bases at J, with 12 bases between the two ends. The CDR3 here is CAWSPSPPEQYF. The CDR3 DNA is TGTGCCTGGAGCCCCTCTCCCCCCGAGCAGTACTTC. Full variable domain (missing parts from reference TRBV30 and TRBJ2-7): SQTIHQWPATLVQPVGSPLSLECTVEGTSNPNLYWYRQAAGRGLQLLFYSVGIGQISSEVPQNLSASRPQDRQFILSSKKLLLSDSGFYLCAWSPSPPEQYFGPGTRLTVT.

The V and J genes are TRBV4-1 and TRBJ2-1, with 8 nucleotides matching TRBD1. J gave up 3 bases and V 4 bases, and 14 bases lay outside the gene matches. CDR1 and CDR2 (germline): MGHRA, YSYEKL. There are 18 residues in the CDR3. The CDR3: CASSLITGGQGIYNEQFF. The CDR3 nucleotides read TGCGCCAGCAGCCTTATCACGGGCGGACAGGGCATCTACAATGAGCAGTTCTTC.

This CDR3 is CASSYSFGGRNEQYF. In DNA form, the CDR3 reads TGTGCCAGCAGTTACTCGTTCGGAGGGAGGAACGAGCAGTACTTC. This chain connects TRBV6-5 to TRBJ2-7; possible D gene TRBD2, 6 bases. CDR1 and CDR2 from the germline V gene are MNHEY and SVGAGI. V was cut by 0 bases and J by 5 bases, with 14 bases left in between. The CDR3 sequence is 15 residues long.

The chain uses TRBV30 and TRBJ2-1; 8 nucleotides line up with TRBD2. With 5 bases clipped from V and 8 bases from J, the junction kept 8 bases outside the gene matches. This CDR3 region has 13 residues. Germline-derived CDR1 and CDR2 are GTSNPN and SVGIG (reference sequence). In DNA form, the CDR3 reads TGTGCCTGGGCCGTAGCGGGATCATATGAGCAGTTCTTC. The encoded protein is CAWAVAGSYEQFF.

This clone was detected once. The J gene is TRBJ2-6, the V gene TRBV19; D is uncertain. Germline CDR1 is LNHDA and CDR2 is SQIVND (reference sequence). V lost 7 bases to trimming and J lost 0 bases, with 4 bases between them. The CDR3 spans 13 residues. This chain's CDR3 is CASTHSGANVLTF. In DNA, the CDR3 is TGTGCCAGTACTCACTCTGGGGCCAACGTCCTGACTTTC.

This chain joins TRBV19 and TRBJ1-5; TRBD1 is a possible D gene (5 bases). V lost 3 bases to trimming and J lost 1 base, with 19 bases between them. CDR1 is LNHDA and CDR2 is SQIVND in the germline V gene (reference sequence). CDR3 length: 18 residues. The chain's CDR3 is CASSMIWDGPASNQPQHF. The CDR3 DNA reads TGTGCCAGTAGTATGATCTGGGACGGGCCGGCGAGCAATCAGCCCCAGCATTTT.

This clone was recorded at least ten times. The chain employs TRBV18 and TRBJ1-5; D uncertain. With 6 bases removed from V and 3 bases from J, the gap between germline ends came to 12 bases. CDR3 length: 14 residues. CDR1 and CDR2 (germline): KGHSH, LQKENI. In nucleotides, the CDR3 is TGTGCCAGCTCCCAACGAAGTAACAATCAGCCCCAGCATTTT. It translates to CASSQRSNNQPQHF.

The rearrangement links TRBV5-1 to TRBJ2-5; no clear D. Trimming removed 0 bases from V and 3 bases from J, with 6 bases in between. The length of the CDR3 is 13 residues. Germline V lookup: CDR1 SGHRS, CDR2 YFSETQ. CDR3 nucleotides: TGCGCCAGCAGCTTGGTTACTGAAGAGACCCAGTACTTC. Translated: CASSLVTEETQYF. Full variable domain (missing parts from reference TRBV5-1 and TRBJ2-5): KAGVTQTPRYLIKTRGQQVTLSCSPISGHRSVSWYQQTPGQGLQFLFEYFSETQRNKGNFPGRFSGRQFSNSRSEMNVSTLELGDSALYLCASSLVTEETQYFGPGTRLLVL.

This chain links TRBV7-2 with TRBJ2-6, with 7 bases aligning to TRBD1. The CDR3 sequence is 18 residues long. With V trimmed by 2 bases and J by 2 bases, 9 bases remained unmatched. Germline assignment: CDR1 SGHTA and CDR2 FQGNSA. CDR3 in amino acids: CASSLLRQGTPGANVLTF. CDR3 DNA sequence: TGTGCCAGCAGCTTATTAAGACAGGGCACACCTGGGGCCAACGTCCTGACTTTC.

This chain connects TRBV25-1 to TRBJ1-1, with 9 nucleotides matching TRBD1. CDR3 length: 18 residues. The V segment lost 6 bases and the J segment 1 base; nucleotides outside the gene matches: 15. In germline, CDR1 is MGHDK, CDR2 SYGVNS. CDR3 DNA: TGTGCCAGCAGCGATCTTAGACAGGGGGAGAGACAGAACACTGAAGCTTTCTTT. Translating it yields CASSDLRQGERQNTEAFF.